The 25 T cell receptor beta chains reported below all come from one sample, sequenced in a study of PD-1 blockade in classical Hodgkin lymphoma. Each of the patients experienced relapse following autologous stem cell transplantation, and their brentuximab vedotin exposure differed. Sequencing used immunoSEQ multiplex PCR; TCRdb keeps in-frame clones, though not all of them. The table has about 97,000 clones, roughly 88% seen once; the top ten hold 12%. The sequencing here drew on peripheral blood mononuclear cells (PBMCs), taken at baseline. The receptors stem from a human donor with classical Hodgkin lymphoma.

This clone was counted a few times. The chain uses TRBV18 and TRBJ2-1; TRBD1 is a possible D gene (5 bases). Trimming pared 0 bases from V and 2 bases from J, leaving 11 bases between. The V gene's germline CDR1 is KGHSH and CDR2 LQKENI. The length of the CDR3 is 16 residues. Here the CDR3 DNA reads TGTGCCAGCTCACCACCCTCAGGGTTGACCTACAATGAGCAGTTCTTC. Residues: CASSPPSGLTYNEQFF.

This clone was counted a single time. The chain joins TRBV7-2 to TRBJ2-5; D call uncertain. Trimming left V 5 bases short and J 4 bases short, with 20 bases between. Germline loops: CDR1 SGHTA, CDR2 FQGNSA. This CDR3 comprises 16 residues. The CDR3 DNA is TGTGCCAGCAGCCCCAATTCCCCGATTCTAGGAGAGACCCAGTACTTC. Translated: CASSPNSPILGETQYF.

This clone showed up just a few times. The rearrangement joins TRBV10-3 to TRBJ1-2; 8 bases match TRBD1. The CDR3 totals 13 residues. Germline CDR1 is ENHRY and CDR2 is SYGVKD. Trimming at V came to 5 bases and at J to 8 bases, leaving 7 bases not matched to a gene. CDR3 sequence (DNA): TGTGCCATCAGTTCGGACAGGGACAAAGGCTACACCTTC. Its translation: CAISSDRDKGYTF.

The rearrangement uses TRBV5-5 and TRBJ2-2; no reliable D call. Per the germline V gene, CDR1 is SGHKS and CDR2 is YYEKEE (reference sequence). Trimming removed 4 bases from V and 10 bases from J, with 11 bases in between. The CDR3 has 12 amino acids. CDR3 in amino acids: CASSVPGSELFF. CDR3 coding DNA: TGTGCCAGCAGCGTGCCCGGGTCGGAGCTGTTTTTT.

This CDR3 is CASTLARDIQYF. In nucleotides, the CDR3 is TGTGCCAGCACCCTGGCCCGAGACATTCAGTACTTC. The V and J genes are TRBV2 and TRBJ2-4; no definite D call. V lost 7 bases to trimming and J lost 8 bases, with 12 bases between them. This CDR3 contains 12 residues. Germline CDR1 is SNHLY and CDR2 is FYNNEI.

V usage is TRBV25-1 and J usage is TRBJ2-2; D uncertain. This CDR3 is 14 amino acids long. V gave up 5 bases and J gave up 5 bases, with 12 bases separating them. Per the germline V gene, CDR1 is MGHDK and CDR2 is SYGVNS. The CDR3, as DNA: TGTGCCAGCAGTCCCCCACACGTTACCGGGGAGCTGTTTTTT. Translated: CASSPPHVTGELFF.

This chain joins TRBV7-9 and TRBJ1-1; D uncertain. Trimming shortened V by 2 bases and J by 0 bases, and 10 bases separated the two germline ends. The CDR3 length is 15 residues. The germline CDR1 and CDR2 sequences are SEHNR and FQNEAQ (reference sequence). CDR3: CASSLIGQLNTEAFF. CDR3 nucleotide sequence: TGTGCCAGCAGCTTAATAGGCCAGCTGAACACTGAAGCTTTCTTT.

The gene calls are TRBV18 and TRBJ2-1; 10 bases are shared with TRBD2. Germline assignment: CDR1 KGHSH and CDR2 LQKENI. CDR3 length: 16 residues. Trimming cost V 2 bases and J 9 bases; bases outside gene matches: 10. CDR3 loop: CASSPGLAGVTFEQFF. CDR3 bases: TGTGCCAGCTCACCAGGGCTAGCGGGAGTCACCTTTGAGCAGTTCTTC.

The chain couples TRBV11-2 to TRBJ1-5; 10 nucleotides align to TRBD1. V gave up 5 bases and J gave up 7 bases; unmatched junction bases: 5. The CDR3 has 14 residues. Germline V gene lookup returns CDR1 SGHAT and CDR2 FQNNGV. DNA for the CDR3: TGTGCCAGCAGCCTGGGACAGGGGCGGCAGCCCCAGCATTTT. It specifies CASSLGQGRQPQHF.

The chain couples TRBV6-6 to TRBJ2-5, with TRBD2 matching over 11 bases. The junction had 10 bases not matched to a gene; V was cut back by 9 bases and J by 4 bases. Germline V gene sequence: CDR1 MNHNY, CDR2 SVGAGI (reference sequence). This CDR3 has 15 amino acids. The CDR3 DNA follows: TGTGCCAGTGCGAGTGTAGCGGGAGGGGGAGAGACCCAGTACTTC. Protein sequence: CASASVAGGGETQYF.

The rearrangement links TRBV29-1 to TRBJ2-3; D possibly matches TRBD1 or TRBD2 (5 bases each). V was trimmed by 0 bases and J by 2 bases, leaving 15 bases between them. There are 16 residues in the CDR3. CDR1 is SQVTM and CDR2 is ANQGSEA in the germline V gene. The CDR3 DNA reads TGCAGCGTTGAAGAATGGACGGGGACCCCCACAGATACGCAGTATTTT. Translated, it gives CSVEEWTGTPTDTQYF.

The chain joins TRBV7-6 to TRBJ2-2, with a weak D call TRBD2 (5 bases). Germline-derived CDR1 and CDR2 are SGHVS and FNYEAQ. The CDR3 is 13 residues long. V lost 5 bases and J lost 5, with 9 bases in between. The CDR3 nucleotides read TGTGCCAGCAGCCAGCCGGGGACCGGGGAGCTGTTTTTT. Its translation is CASSQPGTGELFF. Based on the CDR3 plus reference TRBV7-6 and TRBJ2-2, the full variable domain is GAGVSQSPRYKVTKRGQDVALRCDPISGHVSLYWYRQALGQGPEFLTYFNYEAQQDKSGLPNDRFSAERPEGSISTLTIQRTEQRDSAMYRCASSQPGTGELFFGEGSRLTVL.

V and J are TRBV27 and TRBJ2-1, with 7 bases that match TRBD1. Losses at the gene ends were 6 bases for V and 2 bases for J; bases not matched to a gene: 4. In germline, CDR1 is MNHEY, CDR2 SMNVEV (reference sequence). CDR3 size: 14 residues. This CDR3 is CASSWTGTYNEQFF. The CDR3 DNA reads as TGTGCCAGCAGCTGGACAGGAACCTACAATGAGCAGTTCTTC.

The chain joins TRBV11-2 to TRBJ1-2; TRBD1 agrees at 8 bases. Germline CDR1 is SGHAT and CDR2 is FQNNGV. The trim removed 5 bases at V and 8 bases at J, leaving 7 bases unmatched. The CDR3 is made up of 13 amino acids. The DNA for the CDR3 is TGTGCCAGCAGCAACGGACAGGGTCGAGGCTACACCTTC. This translates into CASSNGQGRGYTF.

CDR3 DNA sequence: TGTGCCAGCAAAATCGGAGTTGGGAGGAATGAGCAGTTCTTC. Translated: CASKIGVGRNEQFF. V usage is TRBV7-6 and J usage is TRBJ2-1; D perhaps matches TRBD2 (6 bases). Germline values: CDR1 SGHVS, CDR2 FNYEAQ. This CDR3 is 14 amino acids long. With 7 bases removed from V and 7 bases from J, the gap between germline ends came to 17 bases.

This clone was seen a handful of times. For the CDR3, the DNA is TGTGCCAGCAGCTTGGTACCGGAGGGGTCCTACAATGAGCAGTTCTTC. This encodes CASSLVPEGSYNEQFF. J is TRBJ2-1 and V is TRBV7-2; a weak D match, TRBD2 (6 bases). Germline V CDR1 and CDR2: SGHTA, FQGNSA. V lost 3 bases to trimming and J lost 1 base, with 13 bases between them. The CDR3 is 16 residues long.

V is TRBV7-8 and J is TRBJ2-5, with unresolved D. Trimming shortened V by 2 bases and J by 1 base, and 5 bases separated the two germline ends. CDR3 length: 13 amino acids. Germline V gene lookup returns CDR1 SGHVS and CDR2 FQNEAQ. In nucleotides, the CDR3 is TGTGCCAGCAGCTTATCGGCCCAAGAGACCCAGTACTTC. Its protein product is CASSLSAQETQYF. Together with reference TRBV7-8 and TRBJ2-5, the CDR3 gives the full variable domain: GAGVSQSPRYKVAKRGQDVALRCDPISGHVSLFWYQQALGQGPEFLTYFQNEAQLDKSGLPSDRFFAERPEGSVSTLKIQRTQQEDSAVYLCASSLSAQETQYFGPGTRLLVL.

The chain combines TRBV5-5 with TRBJ1-3, with 8 bases matching TRBD1. The trim removed 3 bases at V and 2 bases at J, leaving 1 base unmatched. CDR1 SGHKS and CDR2 YYEKEE come from the germline V gene (reference sequence). This CDR3 is built from 14 residues. The CDR3 here is CASSSTGAGNTIYF. In DNA, the CDR3 is TGTGCCAGCAGCTCGACAGGGGCTGGAAACACCATATATTTT.

The CDR3 sequence: CASSWTGRLETQYF. The DNA of the CDR3 is TGTGCCAGCAGCTGGACAGGGAGGTTGGAGACCCAGTACTTC. The chain recombines TRBV7-3 with TRBJ2-5; 8 bases fit TRBD1. The V and J ends lost 4 bases and 5 bases, in that order; junction bases with no gene match: 6. There are 14 residues in the CDR3. Germline assignment: CDR1 SGHTA and CDR2 FQGTGA.

The CDR3 loop is CASRLQQQRGNQPQHF. The CDR3, as DNA: TGTGCCAGTAGGCTACAGCAACAGCGGGGCAATCAGCCCCAGCATTTT. The rearrangement uses TRBV19 and TRBJ1-5; no firm D call. CDR1 LNHDA and CDR2 SQIVND come from the germline V gene (reference sequence). Trimming cost V 6 bases and J 2 bases, with 17 bases left between them. CDR3 length: 16 amino acids.

This chain uses TRBV12-5 with TRBJ1-5, with 7 bases aligning to TRBD1. Trimming removed 1 base from V and 5 bases from J; junction bases left unmatched: 11. The CDR3 length is 17 residues. Germline V gene sequence: CDR1 LGHNT, CDR2 FRNRAP. CDR3 protein: CASGLDRDRVRDQPQHF. CDR3 sequence (DNA): TGTGCTAGTGGTTTGGACCGTGACAGGGTAAGAGATCAGCCCCAGCATTTT.

J is TRBJ2-5 and V is TRBV19; unclear D gene. There are 17 residues in the CDR3. CDR1 LNHDA and CDR2 SQIVND come from the germline V gene (reference sequence). V lost 3 bases and J lost 1, with 18 bases in between. This chain's CDR3 is CASSMRLQGAAQETQYF. DNA of the CDR3: TGTGCCAGTAGTATGCGTTTACAAGGAGCCGCCCAAGAGACCCAGTACTTC.

The V call is TRBV4-1, the J call TRBJ1-2, with D unclear. The V end lost 2 bases, the J end lost 5 bases, and 15 bases lay between the germline ends. The CDR3 is 15 amino acids. CDR1 is MGHRA, CDR2 YSYEKL, per germline. This CDR3 reads CASSQNPRTDYGYTF. CDR3 nucleotide sequence: TGCGCCAGCAGCCAAAATCCTCGGACCGATTATGGCTACACCTTC.

This chain links TRBV28 with TRBJ2-1; the match to TRBD1 covers 7 bases. This CDR3 is built from 16 residues. Germline V gives CDR1 MDHEN, CDR2 SYDVKM. V was pared by 3 bases and J by 4 bases, with 9 bases of the junction left unmatched. The CDR3 protein is CASSFSLGQTYNEQFF. The CDR3 DNA sequence: TGTGCCAGCAGTTTTTCTTTGGGACAGACATACAATGAGCAGTTCTTC.

V and J are TRBV10-3 and TRBJ2-1, with D possibly TRBD2 on 6 matching bases. The V gene's germline CDR1 is ENHRY and CDR2 SYGVKD. The CDR3 has 13 residues. V shed 7 bases and J shed 6 bases, with 13 bases lying between them. CDR3 sequence: CAINKGLPNEQFF. The CDR3 DNA sequence: TGTGCCATCAATAAGGGACTCCCCAATGAGCAGTTCTTC.